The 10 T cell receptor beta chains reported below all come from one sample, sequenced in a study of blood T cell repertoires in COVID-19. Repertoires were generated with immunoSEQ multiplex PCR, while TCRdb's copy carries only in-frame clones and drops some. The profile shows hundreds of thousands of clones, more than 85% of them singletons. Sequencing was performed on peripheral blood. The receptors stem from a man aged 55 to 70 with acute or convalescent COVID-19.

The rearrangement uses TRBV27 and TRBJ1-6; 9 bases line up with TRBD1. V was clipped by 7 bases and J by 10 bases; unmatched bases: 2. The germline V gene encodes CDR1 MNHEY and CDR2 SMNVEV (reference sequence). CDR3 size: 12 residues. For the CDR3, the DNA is TGTGCCAGCACCACAGGGGGCTCACCCCTCCACTTT. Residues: CASTTGGSPLHF.

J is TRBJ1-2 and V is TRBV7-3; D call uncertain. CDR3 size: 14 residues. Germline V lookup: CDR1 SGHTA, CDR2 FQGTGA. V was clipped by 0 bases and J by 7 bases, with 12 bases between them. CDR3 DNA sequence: TGTGCCAGCAGCTTAACGCGGGGAAGTGGTGGCTACACCTTC. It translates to CASSLTRGSGGYTF.

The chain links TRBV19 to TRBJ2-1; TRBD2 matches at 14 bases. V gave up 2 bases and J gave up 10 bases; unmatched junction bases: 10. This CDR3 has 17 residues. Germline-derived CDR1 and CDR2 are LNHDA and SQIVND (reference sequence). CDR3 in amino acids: CASSISRETSGGVEQFF. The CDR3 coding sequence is TGTGCCAGTAGTATAAGTAGGGAGACTAGCGGGGGGGTGGAGCAGTTCTTC.

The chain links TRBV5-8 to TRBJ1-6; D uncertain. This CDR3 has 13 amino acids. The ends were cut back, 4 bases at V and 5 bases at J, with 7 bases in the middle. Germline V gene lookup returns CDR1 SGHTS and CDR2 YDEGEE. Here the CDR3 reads CASSRSDNSPLHF. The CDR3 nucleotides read TGTGCCAGCAGCCGCTCAGATAATTCACCCCTCCACTTT. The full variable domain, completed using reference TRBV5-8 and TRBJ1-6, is EAGVTQSPTHLIKTRGQQATLRCSPISGHTSVYWYQQALGLGLQFLLWYDEGEERNRGNFPPRFSGRQFPNYSSELNVNALELEDSALYLCASSRSDNSPLHFGNGTRLTVT.

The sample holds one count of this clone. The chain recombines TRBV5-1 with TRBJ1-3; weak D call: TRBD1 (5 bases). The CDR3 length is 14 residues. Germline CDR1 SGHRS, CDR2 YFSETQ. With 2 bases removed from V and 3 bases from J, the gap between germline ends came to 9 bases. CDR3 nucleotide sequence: TGCGCCAGCAGCTTAACAGGTATTGGAAACACCATATATTTT. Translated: CASSLTGIGNTIYF.

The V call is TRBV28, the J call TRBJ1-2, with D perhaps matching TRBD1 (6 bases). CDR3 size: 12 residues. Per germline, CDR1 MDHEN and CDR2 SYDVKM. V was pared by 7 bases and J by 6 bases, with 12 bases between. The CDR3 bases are TGTGCCAGCATAAAGGGGGTGGATGGCTACACCTTC. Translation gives CASIKGVDGYTF.

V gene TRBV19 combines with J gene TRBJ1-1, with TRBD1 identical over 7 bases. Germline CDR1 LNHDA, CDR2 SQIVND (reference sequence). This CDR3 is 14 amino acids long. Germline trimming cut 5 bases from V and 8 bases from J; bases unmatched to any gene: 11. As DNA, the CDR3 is TGTGCCAGTAGTCCCCCAGGGGGGCAGATCGAAGCTTTCTTT. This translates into CASSPPGGQIEAFF.

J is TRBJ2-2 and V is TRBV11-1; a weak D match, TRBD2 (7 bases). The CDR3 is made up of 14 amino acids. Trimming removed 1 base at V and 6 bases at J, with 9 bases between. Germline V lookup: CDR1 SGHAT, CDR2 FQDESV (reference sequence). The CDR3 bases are TGTGCCAGCAGCTTAGGGGGGGGCTCCGGGGAGCTGTTTTTT. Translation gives CASSLGGGSGELFF.

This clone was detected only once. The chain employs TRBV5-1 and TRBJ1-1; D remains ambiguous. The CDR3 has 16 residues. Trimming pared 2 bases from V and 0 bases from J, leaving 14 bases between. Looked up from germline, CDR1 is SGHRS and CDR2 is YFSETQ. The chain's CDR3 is CASSFVPAGMNTEAFF. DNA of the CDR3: TGCGCCAGCAGCTTTGTCCCGGCAGGAATGAACACTGAAGCTTTCTTT.

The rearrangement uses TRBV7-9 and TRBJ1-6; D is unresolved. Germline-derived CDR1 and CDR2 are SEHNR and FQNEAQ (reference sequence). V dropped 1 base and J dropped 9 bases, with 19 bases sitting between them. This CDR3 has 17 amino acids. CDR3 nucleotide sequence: TGTGCCAGCAGCTTAGGCCCCGGGGAAGGGATGGCTTCACCCCTCCACTTT. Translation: CASSLGPGEGMASPLHF.